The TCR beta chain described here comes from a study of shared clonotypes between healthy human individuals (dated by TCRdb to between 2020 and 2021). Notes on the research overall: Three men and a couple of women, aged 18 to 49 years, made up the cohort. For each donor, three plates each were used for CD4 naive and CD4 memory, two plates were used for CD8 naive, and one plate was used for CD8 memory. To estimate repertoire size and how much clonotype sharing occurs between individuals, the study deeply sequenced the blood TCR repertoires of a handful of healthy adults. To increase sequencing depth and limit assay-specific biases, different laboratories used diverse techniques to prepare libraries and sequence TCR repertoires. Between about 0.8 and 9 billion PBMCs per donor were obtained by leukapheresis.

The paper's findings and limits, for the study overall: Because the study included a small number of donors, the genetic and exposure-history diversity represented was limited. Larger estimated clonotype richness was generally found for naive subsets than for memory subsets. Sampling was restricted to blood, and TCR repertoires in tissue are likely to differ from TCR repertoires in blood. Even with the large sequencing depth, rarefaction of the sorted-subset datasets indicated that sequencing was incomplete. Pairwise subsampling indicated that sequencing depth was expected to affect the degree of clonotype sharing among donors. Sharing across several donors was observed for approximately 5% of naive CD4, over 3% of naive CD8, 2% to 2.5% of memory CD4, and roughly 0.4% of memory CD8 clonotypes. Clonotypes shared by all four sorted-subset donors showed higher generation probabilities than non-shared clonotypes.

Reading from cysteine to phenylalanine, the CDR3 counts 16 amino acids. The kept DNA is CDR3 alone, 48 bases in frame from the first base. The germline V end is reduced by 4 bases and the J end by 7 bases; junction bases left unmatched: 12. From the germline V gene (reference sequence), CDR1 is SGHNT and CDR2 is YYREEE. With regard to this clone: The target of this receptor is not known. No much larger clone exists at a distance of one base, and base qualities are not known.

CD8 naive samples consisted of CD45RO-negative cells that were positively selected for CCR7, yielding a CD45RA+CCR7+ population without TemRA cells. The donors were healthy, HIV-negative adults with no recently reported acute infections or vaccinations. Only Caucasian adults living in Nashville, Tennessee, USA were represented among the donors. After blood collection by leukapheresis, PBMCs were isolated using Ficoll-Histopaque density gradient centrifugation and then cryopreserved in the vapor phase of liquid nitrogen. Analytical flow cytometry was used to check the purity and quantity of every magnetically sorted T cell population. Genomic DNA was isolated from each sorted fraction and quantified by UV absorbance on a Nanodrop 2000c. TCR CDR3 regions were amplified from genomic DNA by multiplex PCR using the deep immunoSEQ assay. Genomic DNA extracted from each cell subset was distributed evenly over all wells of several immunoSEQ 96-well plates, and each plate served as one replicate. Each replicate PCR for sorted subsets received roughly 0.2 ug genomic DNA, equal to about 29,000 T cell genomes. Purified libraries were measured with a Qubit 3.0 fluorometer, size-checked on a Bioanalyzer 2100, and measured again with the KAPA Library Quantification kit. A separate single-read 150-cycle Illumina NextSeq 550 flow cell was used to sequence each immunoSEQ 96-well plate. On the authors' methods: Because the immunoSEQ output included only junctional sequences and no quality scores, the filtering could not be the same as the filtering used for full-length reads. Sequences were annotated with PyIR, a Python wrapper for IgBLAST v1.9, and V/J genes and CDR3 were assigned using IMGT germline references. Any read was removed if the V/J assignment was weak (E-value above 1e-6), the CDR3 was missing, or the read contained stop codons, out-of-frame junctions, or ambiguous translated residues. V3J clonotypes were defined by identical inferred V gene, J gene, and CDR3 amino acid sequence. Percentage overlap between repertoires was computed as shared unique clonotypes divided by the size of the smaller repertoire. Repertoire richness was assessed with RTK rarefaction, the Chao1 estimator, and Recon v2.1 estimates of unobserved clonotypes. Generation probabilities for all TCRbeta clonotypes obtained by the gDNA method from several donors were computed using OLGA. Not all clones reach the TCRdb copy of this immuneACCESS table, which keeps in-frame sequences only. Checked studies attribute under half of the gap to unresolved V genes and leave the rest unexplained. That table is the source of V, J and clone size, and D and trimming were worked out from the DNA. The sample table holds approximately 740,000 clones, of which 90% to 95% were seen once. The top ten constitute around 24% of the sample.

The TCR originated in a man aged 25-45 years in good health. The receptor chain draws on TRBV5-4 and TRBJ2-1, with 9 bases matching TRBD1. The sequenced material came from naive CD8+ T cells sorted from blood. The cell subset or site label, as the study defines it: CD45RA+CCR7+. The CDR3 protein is CASSPTGQGTPNEQFF. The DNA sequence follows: TGTGCCAGCAGCCCAACTGGACAGGGGACCCCAAATGAGCAGTTCTTC.